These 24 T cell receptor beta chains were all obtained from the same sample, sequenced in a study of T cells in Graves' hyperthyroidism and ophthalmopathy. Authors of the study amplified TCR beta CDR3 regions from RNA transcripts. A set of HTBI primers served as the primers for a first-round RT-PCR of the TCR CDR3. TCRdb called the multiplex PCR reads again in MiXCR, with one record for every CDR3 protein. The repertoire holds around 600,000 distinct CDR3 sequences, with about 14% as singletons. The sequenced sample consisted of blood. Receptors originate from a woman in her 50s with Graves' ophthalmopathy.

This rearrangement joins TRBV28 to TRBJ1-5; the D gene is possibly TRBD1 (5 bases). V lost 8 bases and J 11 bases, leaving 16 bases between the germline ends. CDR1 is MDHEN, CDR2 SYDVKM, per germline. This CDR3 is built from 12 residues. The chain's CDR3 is CASFVGTMAQHF. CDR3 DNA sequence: TGTGCCAGCTTCGTTGGGACGATGGCCCAGCATTTT. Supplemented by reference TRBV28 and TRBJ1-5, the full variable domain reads DVKVTQSSRYLVKRTGEKVFLECVQDMDHENMFWYRQDPGLGLRLIYFSYDVKMKEKGDIPEGYSVSREKKERFSLILESASTNQTSMYLCASFVGTMAQHFGDGTRLSIL.

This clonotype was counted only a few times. CDR3 DNA: TGTGCCAGCAGTTACGGACGGATGTACGAGCAGTACTTC. Its translation: CASSYGRMYEQYF. V is TRBV6-5 and J is TRBJ2-7; the D is unclear. The germline CDR1 and CDR2 sequences are MNHEY and SVGAGI. This CDR3 region has 13 residues. Trimming left V 2 bases short and J 4 bases short, with 9 bases between.

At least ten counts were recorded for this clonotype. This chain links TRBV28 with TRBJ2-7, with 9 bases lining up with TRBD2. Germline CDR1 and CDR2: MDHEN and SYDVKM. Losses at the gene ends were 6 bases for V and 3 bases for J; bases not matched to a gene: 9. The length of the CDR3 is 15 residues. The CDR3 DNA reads TGTGCCAGCAGACCGCCGGGACTAGCTCTCTACGAGCAGTACTTC. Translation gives CASRPPGLALYEQYF.

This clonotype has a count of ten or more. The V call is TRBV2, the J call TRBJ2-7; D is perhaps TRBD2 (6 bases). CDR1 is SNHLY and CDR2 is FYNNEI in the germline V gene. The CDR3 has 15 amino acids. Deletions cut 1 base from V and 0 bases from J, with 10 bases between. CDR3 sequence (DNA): TGTGCCAGCAGTGAAGGCGGCGGGAACTCCTACGAGCAGTACTTC. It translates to CASSEGGGNSYEQYF.

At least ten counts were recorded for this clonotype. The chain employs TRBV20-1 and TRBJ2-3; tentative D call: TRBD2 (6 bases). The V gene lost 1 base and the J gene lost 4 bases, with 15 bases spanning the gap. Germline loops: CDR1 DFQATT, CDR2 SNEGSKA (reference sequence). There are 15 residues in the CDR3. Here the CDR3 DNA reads TGCAGTGCTAGAGGGCTACTAGCAAGCCCAGATACGCAGTATTTT. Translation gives CSARGLLASPDTQYF.

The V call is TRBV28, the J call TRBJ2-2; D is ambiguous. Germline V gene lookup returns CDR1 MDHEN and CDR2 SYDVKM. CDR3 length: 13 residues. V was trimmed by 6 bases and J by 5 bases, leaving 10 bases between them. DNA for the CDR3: TGTGCCAGCAGCGTATTAGGGACCGGGGAGCTGTTTTTT. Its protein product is CASSVLGTGELFF.

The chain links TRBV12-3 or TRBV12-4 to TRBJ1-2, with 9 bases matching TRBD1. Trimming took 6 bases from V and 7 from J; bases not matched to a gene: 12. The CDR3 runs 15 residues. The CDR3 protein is CASSQPRTGEFGYTF. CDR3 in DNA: TGTGCCAGCAGCCAGCCCCGGACAGGGGAGTTTGGCTACACCTTC.

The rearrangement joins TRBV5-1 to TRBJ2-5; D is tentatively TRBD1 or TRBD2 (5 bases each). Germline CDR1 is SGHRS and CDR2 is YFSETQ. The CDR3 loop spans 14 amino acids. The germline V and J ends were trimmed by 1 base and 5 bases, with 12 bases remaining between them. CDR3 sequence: CASSLSQGPETQYF. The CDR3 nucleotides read TGCGCCAGCAGCTTGAGCCAGGGACCCGAGACCCAGTACTTC.

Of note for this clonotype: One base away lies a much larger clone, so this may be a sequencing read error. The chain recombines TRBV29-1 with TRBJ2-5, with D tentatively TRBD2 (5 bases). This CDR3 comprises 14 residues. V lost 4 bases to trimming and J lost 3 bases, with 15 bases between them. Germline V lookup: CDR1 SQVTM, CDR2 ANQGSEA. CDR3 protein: CSVAQTNGKETQYF. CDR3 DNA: TGCAGCGTTGCACAGACTAACGGCAAAGAGACCCAGTACTTC.

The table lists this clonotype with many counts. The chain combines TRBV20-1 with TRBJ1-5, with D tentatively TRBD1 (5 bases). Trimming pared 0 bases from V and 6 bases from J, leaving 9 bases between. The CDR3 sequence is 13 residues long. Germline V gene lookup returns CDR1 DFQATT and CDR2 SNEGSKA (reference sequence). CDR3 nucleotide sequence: TGCAGTGCTAGAGAAGCAGGGAGTCAGCCCCAGCATTTT. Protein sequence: CSAREAGSQPQHF.

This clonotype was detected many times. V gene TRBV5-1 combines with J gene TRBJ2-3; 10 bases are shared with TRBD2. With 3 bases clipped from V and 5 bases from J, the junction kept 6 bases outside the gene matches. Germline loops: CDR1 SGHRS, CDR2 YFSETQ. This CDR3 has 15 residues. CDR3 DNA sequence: TGCGCCAGCAGCTCAAGCGGGAGGGCCCAAGATACGCAGTATTTT. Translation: CASSSSGRAQDTQYF.

In nucleotides, the CDR3 is TGTGCCACCAGCAGAGATAGGACGGCCTATGGCTACACCTTC. Amino acid sequence: CATSRDRTAYGYTF. The chain is built from TRBV15 and TRBJ1-2; D not resolved. Trimming pared 0 bases from V and 4 bases from J, leaving 9 bases between. The CDR3 consists of 14 residues. Germline CDR1 is LNHNV and CDR2 is YYDKDF (reference sequence).

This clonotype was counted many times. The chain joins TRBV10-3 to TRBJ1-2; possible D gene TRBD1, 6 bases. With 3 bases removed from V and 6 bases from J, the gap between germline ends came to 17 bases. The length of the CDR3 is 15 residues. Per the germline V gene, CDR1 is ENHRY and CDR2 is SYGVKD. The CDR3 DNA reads TGTGCCATCAGTGACACGGGGGCCGCGGTTGATGGCTACACCTTC. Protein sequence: CAISDTGAAVDGYTF.

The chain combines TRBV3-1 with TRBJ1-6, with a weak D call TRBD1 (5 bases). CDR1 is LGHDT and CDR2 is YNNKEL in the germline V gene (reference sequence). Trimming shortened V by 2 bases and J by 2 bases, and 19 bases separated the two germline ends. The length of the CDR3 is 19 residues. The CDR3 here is CASSQKKKTAETYNSPLHF. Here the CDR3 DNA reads TGTGCCAGCAGCCAAAAAAAGAAGACAGCAGAAACCTATAATTCACCCCTCCACTTT.

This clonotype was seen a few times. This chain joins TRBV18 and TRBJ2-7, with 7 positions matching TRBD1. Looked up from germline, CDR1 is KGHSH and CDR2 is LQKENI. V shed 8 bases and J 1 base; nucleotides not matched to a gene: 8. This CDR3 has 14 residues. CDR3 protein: CASAGTVPSYEQYF. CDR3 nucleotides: TGTGCCAGCGCAGGGACAGTCCCTTCCTACGAGCAGTACTTC.

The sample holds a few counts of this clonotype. In DNA form, the CDR3 reads TGCAGTGCTAGAGATACGGGACTAGCGTACACCGGGGAGCTGTTTTTT. This codes for CSARDTGLAYTGELFF. V usage is TRBV20-1 and J usage is TRBJ2-2; 10 positions match TRBD2. This CDR3 is built from 16 residues. Germline V gene data show CDR1 as DFQATT and CDR2 as SNEGSKA (reference sequence). Trimming removed 0 bases from V and 3 bases from J; junction bases left unmatched: 4.

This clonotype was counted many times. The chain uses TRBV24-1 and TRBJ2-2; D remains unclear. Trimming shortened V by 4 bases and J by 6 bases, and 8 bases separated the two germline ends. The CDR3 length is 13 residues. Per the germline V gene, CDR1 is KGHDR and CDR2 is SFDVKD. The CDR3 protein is CATSDSSAGELFF. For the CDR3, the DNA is TGTGCCACCAGTGACTCTTCGGCCGGGGAGCTGTTTTTT.

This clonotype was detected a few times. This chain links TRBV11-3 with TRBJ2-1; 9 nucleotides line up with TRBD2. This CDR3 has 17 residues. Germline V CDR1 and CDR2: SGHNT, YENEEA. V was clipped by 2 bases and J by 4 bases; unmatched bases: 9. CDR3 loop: CASSLKRGAGGYNEQFF. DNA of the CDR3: TGTGCCAGCAGCTTAAAGAGGGGGGCGGGAGGGTACAATGAGCAGTTCTTC.

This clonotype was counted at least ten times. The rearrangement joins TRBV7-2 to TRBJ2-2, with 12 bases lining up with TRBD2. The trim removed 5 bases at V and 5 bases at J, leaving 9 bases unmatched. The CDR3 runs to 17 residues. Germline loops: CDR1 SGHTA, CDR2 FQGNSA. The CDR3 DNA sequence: TGTGCCAGCAGCCCAACTAGACTAGCGGGAGTTACCGGGGAGCTGTTTTTT. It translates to CASSPTRLAGVTGELFF. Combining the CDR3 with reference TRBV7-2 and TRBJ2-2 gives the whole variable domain GAGVSQSPSNKVTEKGKDVELRCDPISGHTALYWYRQSLGQGLEFLIYFQGNSAPDKSGLPSDRFSAERTGGSVSTLTIQRTQQEDSAVYLCASSPTRLAGVTGELFFGEGSRLTVL.

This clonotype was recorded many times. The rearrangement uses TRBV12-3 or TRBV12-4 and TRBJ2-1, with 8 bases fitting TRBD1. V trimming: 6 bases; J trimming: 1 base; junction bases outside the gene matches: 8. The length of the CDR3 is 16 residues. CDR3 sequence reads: CASSRTGQGSYNEQFF. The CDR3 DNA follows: TGTGCCAGCAGCCGAACTGGACAGGGATCCTACAATGAGCAGTTCTTC.

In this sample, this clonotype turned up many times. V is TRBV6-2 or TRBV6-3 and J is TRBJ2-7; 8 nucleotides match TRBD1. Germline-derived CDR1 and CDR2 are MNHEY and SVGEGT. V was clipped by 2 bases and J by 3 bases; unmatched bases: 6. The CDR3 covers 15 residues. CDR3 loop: CASSYDRGAGYEQYF. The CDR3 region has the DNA TGTGCCAGCAGTTACGACAGGGGCGCGGGCTACGAGCAGTACTTC.

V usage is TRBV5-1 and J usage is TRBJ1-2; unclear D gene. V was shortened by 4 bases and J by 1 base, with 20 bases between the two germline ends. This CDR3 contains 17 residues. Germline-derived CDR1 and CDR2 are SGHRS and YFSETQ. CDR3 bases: TGCGCCAGCAGCCTAATACCCGGAGAGGGAAATAACTATGGCTACACCTTC. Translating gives CASSLIPGEGNNYGYTF.

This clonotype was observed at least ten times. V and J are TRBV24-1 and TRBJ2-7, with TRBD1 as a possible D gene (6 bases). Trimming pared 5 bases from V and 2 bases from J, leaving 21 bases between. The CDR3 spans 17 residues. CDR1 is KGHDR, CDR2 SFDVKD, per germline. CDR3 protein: CATSGLINRDTTYEQYF. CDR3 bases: TGTGCCACCAGTGGGTTAATTAATCGGGACACCACCTACGAGCAGTACTTC.

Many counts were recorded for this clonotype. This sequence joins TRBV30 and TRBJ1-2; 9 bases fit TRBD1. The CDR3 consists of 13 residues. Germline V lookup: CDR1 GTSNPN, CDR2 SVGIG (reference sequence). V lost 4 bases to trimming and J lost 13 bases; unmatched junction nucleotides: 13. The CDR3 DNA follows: TGTGCCTGGAACGGACAGGGGTTCATGACTCGCACCTTC. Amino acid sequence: CAWNGQGFMTRTF.